This T cell receptor (beta chain) was documented in a study of beta chain features in type 1 diabetes. Expressed TCRB transcripts were sequenced, since all the RNA that had been isolated was reverse transcribed. TCRdb's table, derived via immunoSEQ multiplex PCR, lists solely in-frame clones and lacks some. The sample contains 250,000 to 300,000 clones, around 24% of which appear only once. Whole-study results and caveats: Type 1 diabetes patients had fewer VDJ junction insertions and more deletions. Within the patient group, naive, central memory and Treg TCRB repertoires appeared more similar to each other than within healthy donors. Shorter TCRB CDR3s, moderately but significantly so, marked every one of the four CD4+ subsets in Type 1 diabetes patients.

Of note for this clone: Its target is unknown.

This CDR3 spans 15 amino acids. Per germline, CDR1 LNHNV and CDR2 YYDKDF (reference sequence). The V and J ends lost 3 bases and 2 bases respectively, with 12 bases between them. V gene TRBV15 combines with J gene TRBJ2-3; weak D call: TRBD1 (6 bases). The sample was naive CD4+ T cells from blood. This clonotype originated in a young woman with type 1 diabetes. CDR3 in amino acids: CATSRGATVTDTQYF. DNA for the CDR3: TGTGCCACCAGCAGGGGGGCAACAGTCACAGATACGCAGTATTTT.